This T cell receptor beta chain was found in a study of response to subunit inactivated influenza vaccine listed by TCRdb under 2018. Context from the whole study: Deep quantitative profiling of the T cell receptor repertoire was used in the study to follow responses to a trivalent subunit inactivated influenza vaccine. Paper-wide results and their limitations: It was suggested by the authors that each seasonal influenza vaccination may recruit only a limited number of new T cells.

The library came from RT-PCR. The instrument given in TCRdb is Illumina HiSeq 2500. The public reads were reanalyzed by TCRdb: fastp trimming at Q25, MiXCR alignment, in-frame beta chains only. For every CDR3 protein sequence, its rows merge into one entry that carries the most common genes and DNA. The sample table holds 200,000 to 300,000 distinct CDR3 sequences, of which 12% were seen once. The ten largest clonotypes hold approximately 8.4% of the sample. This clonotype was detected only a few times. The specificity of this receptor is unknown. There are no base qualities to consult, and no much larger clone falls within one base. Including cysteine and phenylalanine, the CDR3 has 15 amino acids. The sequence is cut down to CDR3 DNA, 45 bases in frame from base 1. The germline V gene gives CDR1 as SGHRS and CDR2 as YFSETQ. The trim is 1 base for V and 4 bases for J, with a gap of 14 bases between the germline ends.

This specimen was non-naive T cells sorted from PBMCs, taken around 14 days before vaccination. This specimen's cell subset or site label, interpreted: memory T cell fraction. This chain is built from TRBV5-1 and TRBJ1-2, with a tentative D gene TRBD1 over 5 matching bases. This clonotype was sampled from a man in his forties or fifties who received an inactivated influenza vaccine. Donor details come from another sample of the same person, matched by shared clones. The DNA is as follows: TGCGCCAGCAGCTTGACGGTGACAGATATCTATGGCTACACCTTC. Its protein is CASSLTVTDIYGYTF.